The clone carrying this T cell receptor (beta chain) has ten or more counts. TCRdb independently ran MiXCR on the RT-PCR reads; one entry per CDR3 protein. Of about 570,000 distinct CDR3 sequences listed, 11% were seen once; the top ten hold approximately 10%. The CDR3 covers 17 residues. Trimming took 8 bases from V and 0 from J; bases not matched to a gene: 15. Germline loops: CDR1 MNHNS, CDR2 SASEGT. These data originate in a study of response to subunit inactivated influenza vaccine. These data also formed part of another study, on T cells expressing NK-cell markers. According to that study: TCR beta cDNA was generated via 5'RACE template switching incorporating UMIs.

The chain joins TRBV6-1 to TRBJ2-7, with 8 nucleotides matching TRBD1. The receptor was derived from a man aged 50-59 years who received an inactivated influenza vaccine. The source material was PBMCs from blood, sampled on the day of vaccination. CDR3 residues: CASRKEAGGFSSYEQYF. The CDR3 DNA reads as TGTGCCAGCCGCAAGGAGGCAGGGGGCTTCTCCTCCTACGAGCAGTACTTC.